The clone carrying this T cell receptor (beta chain) was counted a single time. Its antigen remains unknown. This entry comes from a study of STAT5B mutations in CD4+ large granular lymphocyte leukemia. Germline CDR1 is MNHNY and CDR2 is SVGAGI (reference sequence). Trimming left V 5 bases short and J 6 bases short, with 10 bases between. This CDR3 spans 13 amino acids. Findings of the study overall: Higher CD4+ than CD8+ T-LGLL clonality might reflect small sample size. Over 20% of private leukemic clonotypes occurred rarely in other patients' non-leukemic repertoires. Top patient clones used TRBV06 genes more often: 8/27 versus 2/35 in controls.

In the original processing: A productive frequency of 2.59 x 10-5 was the lowest detectable. Repertoires were generated with immunoSEQ multiplex PCR, while TCRdb's copy carries only in-frame clones and drops some. The V and J calls and clone size were taken over from that table, and D and trimming were inferred from the DNA. The sample holds about 35,000 clones; around three quarters are singletons and the top ten take around 2.1%. The chain employs TRBV6-6 and TRBJ1-4; D perhaps matches TRBD1 (5 bases). The TCR comes from a human donor in good health. The sequenced sample consisted of CD4+ T cells from blood buffy coats. The CDR3 nucleotides read TGTGCCAGCAGTAGCGACAGTTATGAAAAACTGTTTTTT. Residues: CASSSDSYEKLFF.